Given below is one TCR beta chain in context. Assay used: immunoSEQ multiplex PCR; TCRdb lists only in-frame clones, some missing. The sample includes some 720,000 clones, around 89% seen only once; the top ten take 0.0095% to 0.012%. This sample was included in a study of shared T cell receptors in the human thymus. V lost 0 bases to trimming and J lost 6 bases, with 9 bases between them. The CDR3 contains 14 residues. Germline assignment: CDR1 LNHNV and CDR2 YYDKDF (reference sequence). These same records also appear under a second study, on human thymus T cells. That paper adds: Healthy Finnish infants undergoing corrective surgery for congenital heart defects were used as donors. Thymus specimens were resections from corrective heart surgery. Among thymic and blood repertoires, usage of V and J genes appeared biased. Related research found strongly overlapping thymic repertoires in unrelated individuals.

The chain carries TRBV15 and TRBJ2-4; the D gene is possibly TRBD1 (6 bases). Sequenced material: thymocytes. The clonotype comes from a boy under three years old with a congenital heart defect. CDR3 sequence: CATSRDTGPNIQYF. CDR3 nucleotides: TGTGCCACCAGCAGAGATACAGGGCCAAACATTCAGTACTTC. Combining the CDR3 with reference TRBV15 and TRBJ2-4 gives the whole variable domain DAMVIQNPRYQVTQFGKPVTLSCSQTLNHNVMYWYQQKSSQAPKLLFHYYDKDFNNEADTPDNFQSRRPNTSFCFLDIRSPGLGDTAMYLCATSRDTGPNIQYFGAGTRLSVL.